This TCR beta chain was observed in a study of post-analysis software for immune sequencing data. Comments on this clonotype: Its antigen remains unidentified.

Study results and limitations: Among five TRBV segments more frequent in patients than controls were TRBV5-6, TRBV5-1 and TRBV20-1.

The germline V gene has CDR1 SGHTA and CDR2 FQGNSA. The CDR3 has 13 residues. V shed 4 bases, J shed 7 bases, and the junction held 2 bases outside the gene matches. cDNA libraries of TCR beta carried unique molecular identifiers. TCRdb reanalysed the PCR reads using MiXCR and keeps one entry per CDR3 protein. The profile covers fewer than 850,000 distinct CDR3 sequences, with around 45% appearing a single time and 4.9% taken by the ten largest. This receptor was obtained from a girl aged 5-17 years with multiple sclerosis. The source material was blood. The V gene is TRBV7-2, the J gene TRBJ2-3; 10 bases agree with TRBD2. The CDR3: CASSYSGRNTQYF. The DNA of the CDR3 is TGTGCCAGCAGCTATAGCGGGAGGAATACGCAGTATTTT.